The subject of this entry is one T cell receptor beta chain. Antigen specificity is unknown. This specimen comes from a study of identical twins. General study results and limits: Twins shared out-of-frame alpha sequences with excess low generation probability.

Germline-derived CDR1 and CDR2 are SGHRS and YFSETQ. The CDR3 consists of 13 residues. Between the trimmed V and J ends, which lost 3 bases and 4 bases, there was a span of 10 bases. A single record per CDR3 protein comes from TCRdb applying MiXCR to the 5' RACE reads. Here the sample spans 450,000 to 650,000 distinct CDR3 sequences, just under 10% being singletons. Separately, the same data were catalogued under a study of yellow fever vaccine responses in identical twins. From that paper: Twins' vaccine T cell response reportedly seemed partly convergent, partly personalized.

This chain connects TRBV5-1 to TRBJ2-5; no firm D call. Input material: PBMCs. This TCR came from a woman between 18 and 29 years old in good health. The CDR3 reads CASSSRLVETQYF. Written as DNA, the CDR3 is TGCGCCAGCAGCTCCCGACTTGTAGAGACCCAGTACTTC.